This entry is about one TCR beta chain. What antigen it recognizes has not been identified. One base away there is no much larger clone; base qualities are not given. The cohort consisted of approximately 690 healthy bone marrow donors. At the time of sampling, every cohort member was nominally healthy, though immune exposures that went unrecorded were likely present. The donor was CMV seronegative and was included in the group of 352 seronegative cohort members. Every donor gave a peripheral blood sample, and the peripheral blood mononuclear cells from that sample were used for TCR beta sequencing. The Qiagen DNeasy Blood Extraction Kit was used to extract genomic DNA from the blood cell samples. The CDR3 contains 14 residues, cysteine and phenylalanine counted. The only DNA kept is the CDR3, 42 bases in frame from the first base. The germline ends are 8 bases apart after V is trimmed by 0 bases and J by 5 bases. Taken from the germline V gene, the CDR1 and CDR2 loops are SGDLS and YYNGEE.

The data stem from a study of cytomegalovirus exposure and HLA in healthy donors (dated by TCRdb to 2016 to 2017). In terms of the full investigation: According to an earlier analysis of a few hundred of the donors, roughly 180 million T cells yielded 100 million or so unique TCR beta sequences and 276 Gb of sequence data. An early release that covered some 630 HLA-typed donors contained approximately 320 gigabases of sequencing data and 85 million to 100 million unique TCR sequences. Of the roughly 400 genotyped donors, approximately 82% fell in the genetic ancestry cluster associated with self-reported Caucasian donors. The study was designed to test whether signatures of past pathogen exposure could be identified by cataloging public T cell receptors. The T cell repertoires of under 700 subjects were profiled by immunosequencing and related to cytomegalovirus serostatus. In addition to the first cohort of approximately 650 subjects, a separate validation cohort of 120 different subjects was used. High-throughput TCR immunosequencing, statistical association of individual TCRs with disease status, and machine learning were combined to predict cytomegalovirus infection status. To study patterns of TCR occurrence, a later analysis re-analyzed previously published TCR beta repertoires from more than 550 donors and added high-resolution HLA genotyping. Rather than drawing on any new phenotypic data, the later analysis identified candidate immune exposures from TCR beta sequences and the way those sequences occurred across donors. An earlier analysis of a few hundred of the donors applied high-throughput TCR beta sequencing to assess whether each TCR beta V gene segment acted as functional or pseudogenic. Donor age, sex, ethnicity and CMV serostatus were collected together with the repertoire data. A later genetic analysis used genome-wide SNP genotypes for about 65% of the 666 donors, treating that subset as a discovery cohort. Every repertoire in the discovery cohort had been generated on one and the same sequencing platform. HLA typing included class I and class II loci at four-digit resolution. Typing coverage varied by locus: roughly 620-630 donors for A, B, C, DRB1 and DQB1; around 560 for DQA1; over 600 for DPA1; approximately 450 for DPB1. Roughly five DR-DQ haplotypes were treated as single units for association and clustering because of strong linkage in the cohort. On average, 235,054 unique TCR beta nucleotide sequences were sequenced per donor among fewer than 500 genotyped donors of the cohort, with around 19% of those sequences being non-productive.

Results the study describes overall, beyond this receptor: A later analysis found that most CMV-associated TCR beta chains appeared HLA-restricted, with HLA associations seemingly driven largely by CMV exposure. A further reported finding was that TCR beta sequences accurately predicted the HLA-A and HLA-B alleles for most subjects in the first cohort. A later analysis found that TCR association rates varied across HLA loci, with DRB1 alleles showing the most associated TCRs and HLA-C alleles the fewest. Assigning TCR associations to individual alleles was difficult when HLA alleles, especially DR and DQ, strongly co-occurred. In the study, some 180 TCR beta chains were listed as associated with cytomegalovirus. Because HLA typing was missing for some donors at each locus, association tests included only the typed subset. A later analysis reported that several top co-occurrence clusters appeared linked to parvovirus B19, influenza, CMV and Epstein-Barr virus. The only immune exposure information available for the cohort was CMV serostatus. Some IMGT-functional V segments, including TRBV6-2 and TRBV6-3, could not be distinguished by the 87-base-pair reads and were therefore excluded. In vitro tests confirmed that a few of the cytomegalovirus-associated TCR beta chains recognize cytomegalovirus antigens. Roughly uniform sequencing depth across donors was assumed in presence/absence analyses, although this assumption may not hold. In an earlier analysis of about 600 of the donors, most TCR beta V segments appeared in productive rearrangements about 87% or about 30% of the time, broadly matching IMGT annotations. According to a later genetic analysis, donors in an Asian-associated ancestry cluster had fewer N-insertions in productive TCRs than the roughly 670-donor mean. A cluster of highly shared sequence variants was judged likely to be a technical artifact of the sequencing pipeline. A later genetic analysis associated a missense DCLRE1C variant with V-gene and J-gene trimming of TCR beta chains, and an independent cohort replicated the association. It was suggested by the authors that the approach could potentially be generalized to other disease states and immunological phenotypes. Most TCR sequences were observed very rarely across donors, whereas some public TCRs were present in many individuals. The cohort was sequenced for TCR beta chains only, and without alpha or paired-chain data the features that could be detected were limited. Cytomegalovirus status was reported to be diagnosed by the classifier with high specificity and sensitivity in both the original and validation cohorts. Linkage disequilibrium might explain the correlated functional status among segregating V segments, but an unknown experimental factor could not be excluded. A later analysis associated 16,951 TCR beta sequences with specific HLA alleles at a false discovery rate of 0.05. Because counts were too low, seventeen rarely observed V segments, including chromosome 9 orphons, were excluded from the earlier analysis of 587 of the donors. In a later analysis, HLA-associated TCR beta chains were found to be more clonally expanded and to have lower generation probabilities than equally common non-associated chains.

The library came from the immunoSEQ multiplex PCR assay. The multiplex PCR relied on a mix of 60 forward primers for TCR Vbeta segments and 13 reverse primers for TCR Jbeta segments. The CDR3 region of rearranged TCR beta genes was amplified from genomic DNA by a multiplex PCR assay. Amplified TCR beta libraries were sequenced as 87-base-pair reads on the Illumina HiSeq System. In the source study's methods: A later analysis counted about 76 million unique TCR beta chains across the 550 to 700 repertoires, and approximately 11 million of these chains were shared by at least two donors. A nearest-neighbor algorithm error-corrected the raw reads and collapsed the reads into unique sequences, merging closely related sequences to remove PCR and sequencing errors. CDR3 sequences were aligned to IMGT reference sequences to assign V, D and J gene segments. For a sequence to be retained, a match of at least six nucleotides to both a V gene segment and a J gene segment was required. A rearrangement counted as productive if the CDR3 had no stop codons and remained in frame with V and J, and every other rearrangement counted as non-productive. Following IMGT convention, CDR3 was defined as the stretch from the second conserved V-encoded cysteine to the conserved J-encoded phenylalanine. The earlier analysis of roughly 590 of the donors excluded sequences that lacked an unambiguous match to a single V gene segment. An earlier analysis of several hundred of the donors classified V segments as functional when productive rearrangements were above 56.7% and as segregating when the standard deviation between donors was above 5%. A statistical classification framework was built to diagnose cytomegalovirus status from the catalog of TCR beta chain sequences. V and J gene assignment, in a later analysis, came from comparing TCR nucleotide sequences with IMGT/GENE-DB human TR gene sequences. In a later analysis, CDR3 sequences and most-parsimonious VDJ recombination scenarios were assigned using the TCRdist pipeline. A later analysis defined each TCR beta chain by its CDR3 amino acid sequence plus V-gene family, and excluded reads lacking a unique V-gene family. In a later analysis, several hundred highly shared, low-generation-probability nucleotide sequences were removed to address suspected cross-contamination and a sequencing artifact. A later analysis calculated a clonal expansion index for each public chain from normalized within-repertoire ranks of inferred template counts. In a later analysis, generation probabilities were computed with a VDJ recombination model fitted to out-of-frame rearrangements, and the resulting probabilities were checked against IGoR. In a later analysis, TCR-TCR, TCR-HLA and TCR-CMV co-occurrence was scored with hypergeometric tests, and a repertoire-size bias correction was applied to TCR pairs. False discovery rates were estimated in a later analysis by permuting HLA or CMV assignments 20 times. A later analysis grouped co-occurring TCRs with DBSCAN, adding TCRdist sequence similarity when clustering within HLA-allele-positive subsets. For co-occurrence clustering, repertoires with fewer than 30,000 or more than 120,000 public chains were excluded, along with about five repertoires with anomalous nucleotide sharing. Held by TCRdb, this immuneACCESS table contains in-frame sequences only and omits some clones. Under half of the omission traces to an unresolved V gene where checked; the cause of the rest is unknown. That table furnishes V, J and clone size, whereas the DNA furnished D and trimming. This sample gives fewer than 150,000 clones in total; over 65% of them show up just once. Approximately 1.2% of the sample is in the top ten clones.

The rearrangement joined TRBV9 to TRBJ1-4; no confident D gene assignment can be made. The sample comprised PBMCs. The TCR was taken from a man aged 50-60 years in good health and CMV-seronegative. The CDR3 region has the sequence CASSVGGENEKLFF. The sequence in DNA is TGTGCCAGCAGCGTAGGCGGTGAAAATGAAAAACTGTTTTTT.